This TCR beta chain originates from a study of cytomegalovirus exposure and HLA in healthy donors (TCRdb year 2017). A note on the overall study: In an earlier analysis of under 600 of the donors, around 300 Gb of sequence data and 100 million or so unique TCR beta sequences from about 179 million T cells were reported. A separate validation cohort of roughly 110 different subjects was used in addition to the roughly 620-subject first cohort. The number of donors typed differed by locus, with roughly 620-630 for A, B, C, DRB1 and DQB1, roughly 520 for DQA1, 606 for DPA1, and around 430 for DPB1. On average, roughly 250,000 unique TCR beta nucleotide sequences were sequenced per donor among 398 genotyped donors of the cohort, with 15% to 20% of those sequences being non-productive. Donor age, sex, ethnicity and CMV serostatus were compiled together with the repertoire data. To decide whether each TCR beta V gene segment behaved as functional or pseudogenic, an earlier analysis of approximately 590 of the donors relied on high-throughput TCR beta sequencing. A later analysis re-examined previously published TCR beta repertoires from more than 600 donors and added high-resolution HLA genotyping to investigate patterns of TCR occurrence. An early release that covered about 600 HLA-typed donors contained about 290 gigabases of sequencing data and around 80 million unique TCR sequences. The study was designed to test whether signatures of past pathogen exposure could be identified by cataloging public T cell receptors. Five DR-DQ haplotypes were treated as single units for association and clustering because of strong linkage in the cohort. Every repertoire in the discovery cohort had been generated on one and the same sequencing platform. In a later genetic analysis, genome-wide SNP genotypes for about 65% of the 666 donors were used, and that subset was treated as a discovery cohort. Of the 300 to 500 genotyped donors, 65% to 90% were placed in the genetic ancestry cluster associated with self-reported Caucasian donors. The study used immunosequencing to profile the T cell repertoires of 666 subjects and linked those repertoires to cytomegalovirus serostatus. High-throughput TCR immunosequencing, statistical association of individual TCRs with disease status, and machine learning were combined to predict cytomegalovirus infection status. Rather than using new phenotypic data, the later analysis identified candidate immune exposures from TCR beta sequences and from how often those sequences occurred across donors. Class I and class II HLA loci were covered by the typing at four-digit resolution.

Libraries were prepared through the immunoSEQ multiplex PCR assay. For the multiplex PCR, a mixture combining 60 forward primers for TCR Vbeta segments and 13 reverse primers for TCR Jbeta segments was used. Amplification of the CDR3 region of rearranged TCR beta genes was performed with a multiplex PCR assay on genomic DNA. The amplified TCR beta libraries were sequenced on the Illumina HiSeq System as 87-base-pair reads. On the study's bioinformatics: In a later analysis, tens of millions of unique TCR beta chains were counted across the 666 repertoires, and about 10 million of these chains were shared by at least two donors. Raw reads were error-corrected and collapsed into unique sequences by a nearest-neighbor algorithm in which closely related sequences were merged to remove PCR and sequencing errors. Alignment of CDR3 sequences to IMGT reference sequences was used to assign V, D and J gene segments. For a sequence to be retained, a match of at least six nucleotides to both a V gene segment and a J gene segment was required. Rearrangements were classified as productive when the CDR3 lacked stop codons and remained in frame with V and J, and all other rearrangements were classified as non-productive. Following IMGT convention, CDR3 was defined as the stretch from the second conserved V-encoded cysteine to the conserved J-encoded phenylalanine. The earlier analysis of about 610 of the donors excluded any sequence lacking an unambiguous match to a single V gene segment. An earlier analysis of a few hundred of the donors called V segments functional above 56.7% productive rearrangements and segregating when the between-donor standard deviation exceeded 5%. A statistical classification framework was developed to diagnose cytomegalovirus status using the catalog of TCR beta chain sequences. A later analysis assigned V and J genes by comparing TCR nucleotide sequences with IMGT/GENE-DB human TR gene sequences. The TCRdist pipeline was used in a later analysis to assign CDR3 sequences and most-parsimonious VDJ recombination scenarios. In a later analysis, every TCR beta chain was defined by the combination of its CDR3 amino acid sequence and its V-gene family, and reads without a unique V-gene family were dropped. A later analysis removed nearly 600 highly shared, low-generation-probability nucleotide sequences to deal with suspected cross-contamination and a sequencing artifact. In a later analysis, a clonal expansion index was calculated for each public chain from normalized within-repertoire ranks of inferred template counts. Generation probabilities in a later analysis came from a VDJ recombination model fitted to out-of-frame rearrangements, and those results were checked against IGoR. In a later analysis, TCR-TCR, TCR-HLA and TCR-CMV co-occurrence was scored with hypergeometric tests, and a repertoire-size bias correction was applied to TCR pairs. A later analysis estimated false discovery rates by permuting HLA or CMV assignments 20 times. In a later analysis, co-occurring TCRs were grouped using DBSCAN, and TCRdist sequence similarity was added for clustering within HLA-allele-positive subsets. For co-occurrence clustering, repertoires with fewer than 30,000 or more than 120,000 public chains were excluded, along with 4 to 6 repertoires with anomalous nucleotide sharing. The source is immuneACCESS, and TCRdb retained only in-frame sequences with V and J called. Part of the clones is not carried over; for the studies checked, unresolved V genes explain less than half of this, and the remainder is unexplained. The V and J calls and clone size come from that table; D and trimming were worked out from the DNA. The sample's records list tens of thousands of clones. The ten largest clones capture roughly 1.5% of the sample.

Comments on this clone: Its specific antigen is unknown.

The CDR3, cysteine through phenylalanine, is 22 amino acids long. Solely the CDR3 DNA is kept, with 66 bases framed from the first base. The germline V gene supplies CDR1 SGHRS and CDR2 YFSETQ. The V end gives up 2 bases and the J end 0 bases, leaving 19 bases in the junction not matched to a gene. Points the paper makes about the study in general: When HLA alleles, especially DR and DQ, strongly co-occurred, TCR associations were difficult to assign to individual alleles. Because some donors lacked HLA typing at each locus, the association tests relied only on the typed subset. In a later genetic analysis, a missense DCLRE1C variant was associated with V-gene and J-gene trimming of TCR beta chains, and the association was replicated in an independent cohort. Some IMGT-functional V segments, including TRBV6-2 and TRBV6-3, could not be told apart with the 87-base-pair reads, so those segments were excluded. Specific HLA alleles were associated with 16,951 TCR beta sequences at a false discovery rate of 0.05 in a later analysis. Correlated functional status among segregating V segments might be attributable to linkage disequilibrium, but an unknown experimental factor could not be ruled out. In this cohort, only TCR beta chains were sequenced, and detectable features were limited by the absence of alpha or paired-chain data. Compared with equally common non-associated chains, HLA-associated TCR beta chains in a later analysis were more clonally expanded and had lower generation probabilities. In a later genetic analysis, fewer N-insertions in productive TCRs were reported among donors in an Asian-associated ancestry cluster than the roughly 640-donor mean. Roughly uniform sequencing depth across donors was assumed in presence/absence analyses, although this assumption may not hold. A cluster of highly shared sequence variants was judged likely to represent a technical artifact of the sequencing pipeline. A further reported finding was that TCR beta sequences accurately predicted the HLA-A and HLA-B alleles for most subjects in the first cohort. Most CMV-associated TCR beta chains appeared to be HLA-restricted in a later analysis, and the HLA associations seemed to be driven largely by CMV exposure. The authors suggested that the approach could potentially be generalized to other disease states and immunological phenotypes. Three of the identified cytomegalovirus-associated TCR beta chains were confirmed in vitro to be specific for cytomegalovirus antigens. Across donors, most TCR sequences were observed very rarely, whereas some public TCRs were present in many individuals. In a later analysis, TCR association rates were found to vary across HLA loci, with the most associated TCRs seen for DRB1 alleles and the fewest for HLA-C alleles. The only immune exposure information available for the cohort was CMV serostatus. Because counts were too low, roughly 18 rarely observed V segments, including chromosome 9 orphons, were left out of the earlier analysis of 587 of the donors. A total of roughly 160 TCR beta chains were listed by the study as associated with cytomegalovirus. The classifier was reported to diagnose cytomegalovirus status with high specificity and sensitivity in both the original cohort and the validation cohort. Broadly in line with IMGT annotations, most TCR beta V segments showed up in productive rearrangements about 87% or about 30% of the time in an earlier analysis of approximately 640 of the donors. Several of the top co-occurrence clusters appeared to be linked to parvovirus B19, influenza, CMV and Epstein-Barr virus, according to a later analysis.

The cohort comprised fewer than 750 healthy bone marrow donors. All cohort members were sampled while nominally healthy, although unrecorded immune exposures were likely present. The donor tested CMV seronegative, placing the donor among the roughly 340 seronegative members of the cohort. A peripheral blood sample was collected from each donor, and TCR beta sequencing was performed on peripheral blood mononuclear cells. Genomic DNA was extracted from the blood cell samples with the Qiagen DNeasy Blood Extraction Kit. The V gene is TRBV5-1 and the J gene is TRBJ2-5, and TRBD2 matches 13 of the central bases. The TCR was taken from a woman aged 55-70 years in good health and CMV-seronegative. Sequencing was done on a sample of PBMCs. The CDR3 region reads CASSFTPTTGLAGNYDQETQYF. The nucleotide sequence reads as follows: TGCGCCAGCAGCTTCACTCCCACCACGGGACTAGCGGGAAATTATGACCAAGAGACCCAGTACTTC.